The 9 T cell receptor beta chains reported below all come from one sample, sequenced in a study of T-cell memory formation after mild COVID-19. TCRdb re-called the 5' RACE reads through MiXCR, storing one row per CDR3 protein. Among over 150,000 distinct CDR3 sequences listed, about 18% were seen once. Sample: PBMCs or a T cell subset sorted from them (not recorded which). The receptor set was obtained from a man aged 18-30 years who had mild COVID-19 (a few samples of this study predate the infection). Cell type and time point are not known.

This chain links TRBV20-1 with TRBJ2-2, with 13 bases identical to TRBD2. The V gene end was trimmed by 0 bases and the J gene end by 4 bases; junction bases not matched to a gene: 8. In germline, CDR1 is DFQATT, CDR2 SNEGSKA (reference sequence). This CDR3 spans 18 amino acids. The CDR3, as DNA: TGCAGTGCTAGAGACGCCGGGACTAGCGGGGATCGCACCGGGGAGCTGTTTTTT. The encoded protein is CSARDAGTSGDRTGELFF.

The chain has TRBV20-1 and TRBJ1-1; 7 nucleotides align to TRBD1. Germline V lookup: CDR1 DFQATT, CDR2 SNEGSKA (reference sequence). This CDR3 spans 13 amino acids. The CDR3 sequence: CRAPKGAGLEAFF. DNA of the CDR3: TGCAGAGCCCCGAAGGGGGCGGGTTTAGAAGCTTTCTTT.

The chain links TRBV5-4 to TRBJ2-5, with unresolved D. Trimming cost V 7 bases and J 5 bases, with 15 bases left between them. This CDR3 spans 13 amino acids. CDR1 is SGHNT, CDR2 YYREEE, per germline (reference sequence). The CDR3: CASAKVPGETQYF. The CDR3 nucleotides are TGTGCCAGCGCCAAGGTGCCCGGGGAGACCCAGTACTTC. Full variable domain (missing parts from reference TRBV5-4 and TRBJ2-5): ETGVTQSPTHLIKTRGQQVTLRCSSQSGHNTVSWYQQALGQGPQFIFQYYREEENGRGNFPPRFSGLQFPNYSSELNVNALELDDSALYLCASAKVPGETQYFGPGTRLLVL.

V gene TRBV6-6 combines with J gene TRBJ1-3; D not resolved. The CDR3 is 14 amino acids. V gave up 0 bases and J gave up 7 bases, with 10 bases separating them. Per the germline V gene, CDR1 is MNHNY and CDR2 is SVGAGI (reference sequence). CDR3 residues: CASSYSGNGNTIYF. CDR3 nucleotide sequence: TGTGCCAGCAGTTACTCGGGTAACGGGAACACCATATATTTT.

Only a few counts were recorded for this clonotype. CDR3 region: CSASVGYYGYTF. The CDR3 DNA sequence: TGCAGTGCTAGTGTGGGGTACTATGGCTACACCTTC. The chain combines TRBV20-1 with TRBJ1-2, with D hard to call. Between the trimmed V and J ends, which lost 3 bases and 3 bases, there was a span of 8 bases. The CDR3 consists of 12 residues. Germline CDR1 is DFQATT and CDR2 is SNEGSKA (reference sequence).

The chain joins TRBV12-3 or TRBV12-4 to TRBJ2-5, with TRBD1 as a possible D gene (5 bases). Trimming took 3 bases from V and 4 from J, leaving 15 bases between them. CDR3 size: 15 residues. CDR3 nucleotide sequence: TGTGCCAGCAGTTTGGTCCAGGGTAGGAGAGAGACCCAGTACTTC. This translates into CASSLVQGRRETQYF.

Here the CDR3 reads CASRSRDRGDQPQHF. In nucleotides, the CDR3 is TGTGCCAGCAGATCCCGGGACAGGGGCGATCAGCCCCAGCATTTT. The chain uses TRBV2 and TRBJ1-5; TRBD1 matches 10 bases. With V trimmed by 6 bases and J by 5 bases, 7 bases remained unmatched. CDR1 and CDR2 from the germline V gene are SNHLY and FYNNEI. This CDR3 is 15 amino acids long.

A remark on this clonotype: Possible read error: a much larger clone is one base away. The chain carries TRBV7-2 and TRBJ2-2, with no clear D. The V end lost 7 bases, the J end lost 7 bases, and 13 bases lay between the germline ends. CDR3 size: 13 residues. Germline V gene sequence: CDR1 SGHTA, CDR2 FQGNSA. CDR3 loop: CASNPLVGGELFF. The CDR3 region has the DNA TGTGCCAGCAACCCCTTAGTCGGCGGGGAGCTGTTTTTT.

This clonotype has at least ten counts. The genes are TRBV5-1 and TRBJ2-1; D is ambiguous. The CDR3 is 15 amino acids. V was trimmed by 0 bases and J by 5 bases, leaving 12 bases between them. The germline CDR1 and CDR2 sequences are SGHRS and YFSETQ. CDR3 bases: TGCGCCAGCAGCTTGGACGAGCCTACCGACAATGAGCAGTTCTTC. This gives the protein CASSLDEPTDNEQFF.